In its sample, the clone carrying this T cell receptor beta chain was seen many times. This sample stems from a study of low-dose radiotherapy and immunotherapy resistance in tumors. About the study: Cohort 1 was given 0.5 Gy per fraction every 2 weeks, for 6.5 Gy total. It was every two weeks, one day before radiation and immunotherapy, that intravenous cyclophosphamide 200 mg/m2 was given. Cohort 2 was treated with 1 Gy per fraction every two weeks, amounting to 13 Gy across 26 weeks. A dose of 300 mg of oral aspirin was taken by patients daily for four cycles from cycle 1 day 1.

V was trimmed by 4 bases and J by 0 bases, leaving 10 bases between them. The CDR3 is made up of 14 amino acids. The germline V gene encodes CDR1 SGHTA and CDR2 FQGNSA. Time point meaning: before trial treatment. First-strand cDNA used TRAV- and TRBV-specific primers, covering alpha and beta chains. The TCRs were subjected to amplification over approximately 20 PCR cycles employing a constant-region primer in conjunction with a V-primer adapter. TCRdb reprocessed the reads with MiXCR, giving one entry per CDR3 protein. The table lists some 85,000 distinct CDR3 sequences, approximately 17% of them singletons.

This sequence originates from a male donor with prostate cancer. The V call is TRBV7-2, the J call TRBJ2-7, with D uncertain. Source: PBMCs, taken before treatment. The CDR3 is CASSSSRSSYEQYF. As DNA, the CDR3 is TGTGCCAGCAGCTCTTCAAGAAGCTCCTACGAGCAGTACTTC.